Sequencing of this TCR beta chain was carried out in a study of vaccination and CD4 T cells after COVID-19. Treatment given: roughly 10-day PBMC culture with coronavirus spike peptide pools or control peptides (ViraFEST assay). One should note that the unexposed donor's CD4+ T cells were collected before the COVID-19 pandemic (2011-2018). V was trimmed by 3 bases and J by 8 bases, leaving 13 bases between them. The CDR3 loop spans 13 amino acids. This clonotype was picked up a small number of times. The target antigen is unknown. Cultured CD4+ T cell DNA underwent sequencing with the Oncomine TCR Beta short-read assay. TCRdb re-derived calls from the PCR reads in MiXCR, one entry per CDR3 protein. The sample has 7,500 or so distinct CDR3 sequences; about 24% are singletons.

V is TRBV12-3 or TRBV12-4 and J is TRBJ1-2, with a possible D match to TRBD1 (5 bases). This TCR was recovered from a human donor in good health. The sequenced sample consisted of CD4+ T cells from blood, cultured in vitro. DNA of the CDR3: TGTGCCAGCAGTTTCCAACCCGGGGCCGGCTACACCTTC. Its protein product is CASSFQPGAGYTF.